This T cell receptor (beta chain) originates from a study of follicular helper T cells after annual influenza vaccination (dated 2017 in TCRdb). Regarding the research as a whole: Blood was collected on days 0, 7 and 28 after each seasonal influenza vaccination. To study recall of cTfh clones, some subjects were followed through successive annual vaccinations in the 2013-2014, 2014-2015 and 2015-2016 seasons. One week after vaccination, a second recruited cohort of eleven to twelve subjects (Table S1) displayed a similar ICOS+CD38+ cTfh response. Multi-year samples were obtained from six or seven subjects, with two vaccination seasons covered for a few subjects and three seasons covered for two subjects. The 2015 samples were processed right after collection, while the 2013-2014 samples were cryopreserved. The study at large found these results: ICOS+CD38+ cTfh clonality correlated with the frequency of that population, and its change correlated with the change in circulating plasmablast frequency. Productive TCRB sequences were recovered from only about 8.5-23% of analyzed cells, so rare clonotypes could not be sampled. Successive annual vaccinations recalled a recurrent oligoclonal ICOS+CD38+ cTfh response that contained tetramer and AIM influenza-specific clonotypes. Day 7 ICOS+CD38+ clones were most often found later in ICOS-CD38- cTfh, suggesting that subset may serve as a memory reservoir. In the assessment of influenza clone enrichment, the possibility that the much larger non-cTfh compartments were undersampled could not be ruled out.

Library preparation was by the immunoSEQ multiplex PCR assay. Adaptive Biotechnologies carried out TCRB amplification, library preparation, sequencing and preliminary bioinformatics at Survey level resolution. Regarding the original processing steps: Clonality was calculated in R as 1 minus normalized Shannon entropy, and the Gini index was computed with the R package ineq. The overlap score was defined as the summed counts of shared sequences divided by the total counts of all sequences in both compared samples. Fisher's exact test, with an assumed theoretical repertoire of 10^7 TCRB sequences, was used to assess the significance of shared clonotypes. Here the immuneACCESS table is served through TCRdb, limited to in-frame sequences with V and J called. Missing clones are a known gap in these copies; in checked studies unresolved V genes cover under half, and the rest lacks a known reason. The V and J calls and the clone size are those of that table, but D and trimming were determined from the DNA. The sample yields approximately 9,500 clones; around four fifths were counted once. Over 0.65% of the sample is taken by the ten largest.

Remarks on this clone: The antigen it binds to is not known. Base qualities are not provided; no much larger clone lies one nucleotide away.

Interpreted using the paper, the time point label stands for: 2014-2015 season, 7 days after vaccination. Seasonal inactivated influenza vaccine (Fluvarix) was administered to adults, and sorted blood CD4 subsets were tracked by TCRB sequencing before and after vaccination. To be eligible, subjects had to live in the community and must not have received influenza vaccine in the previous 6 months. Subjects were excluded for influenza vaccine contraindications, substance abuse, HIV/AIDS, active malignancy, immunomodulatory medication, or active illness such as respiratory infection. At each time point, about 35 to 100 mL of blood was collected. Either Ficoll-Paque PLUS or SepMate separation was used to isolate PBMC. As a non-Tfh comparison subset, CXCR5- memory CD4 T cells were sorted. Before DNA was extracted, the cell subsets were sorted from PBMC using a BD FACS Aria. The germline V gene specifies SNHLY as CDR1 and FYNNEI as CDR2. From cysteine to phenylalanine, the CDR3 is 15 amino acids long. CDR3 DNA only is kept here, 45 bases in frame from base 1. V and J are trimmed by 6 bases and 2 bases, and the gene matches miss 7 bases of the junction.

The origin of this receptor is an adult who received the influenza vaccine. The chain uses TRBV2 and TRBJ1-1; 9 central bases correspond to TRBD1. Source: CXCR5- memory CD4+ T cells sorted from blood, taken 7 days after influenza vaccination. The sample's cell subset or site label is to be understood as: CXCR5- memory CD4 T cells. For the CDR3, the sequence is CASRPPGQGNTEAFF. The nucleotides read TGTGCCAGCAGGCCTCCGGGACAGGGAAACACTGAAGCTTTCTTT.